This T cell receptor beta chain emerged from a study of cytomegalovirus exposure and HLA in healthy donors. The study's findings and limits: Prediction of most subjects' HLA-A and HLA-B alleles by TCR beta sequences was reportedly accurate. TCR beta V- and J-gene trimming was later associated with a missense DCLRE1C variant. In a later analysis, TCR association rates varied by HLA locus: DRB1 most, HLA-C fewest.

Points on this clone: Its matching antigen is unknown.

PCR primers comprised 60 Vbeta and 13 Jbeta primers. How the authors handled the data: Roughly 73 million unique TCR beta chains, about 11 million of them shared, were counted by a later analysis. Generated by immunoSEQ multiplex PCR, the TCRdb table keeps only in-frame clones and is missing some. That table furnishes V, J and clone size, whereas the DNA furnished D and trimming. Of some 60,000 clones in the sample, over 75% were seen once. Trimming at V came to 3 bases and at J to 0 bases, leaving 2 bases not matched to a gene. The CDR3 is made up of 15 amino acids. From germline, CDR1 is SGHRS and CDR2 YFSETQ.

The receptor was derived from a female donor in good health and CMV-seronegative. This chain uses TRBV5-1 with TRBJ2-7; 11 nucleotides agree with TRBD1. Sequences were obtained from PBMCs. CDR3 sequence (DNA): TGCGCCAGCAGCTCCGGGACAGGGGGCTCCTACGAGCAGTACTTC. It codes for CASSSGTGGSYEQYF.